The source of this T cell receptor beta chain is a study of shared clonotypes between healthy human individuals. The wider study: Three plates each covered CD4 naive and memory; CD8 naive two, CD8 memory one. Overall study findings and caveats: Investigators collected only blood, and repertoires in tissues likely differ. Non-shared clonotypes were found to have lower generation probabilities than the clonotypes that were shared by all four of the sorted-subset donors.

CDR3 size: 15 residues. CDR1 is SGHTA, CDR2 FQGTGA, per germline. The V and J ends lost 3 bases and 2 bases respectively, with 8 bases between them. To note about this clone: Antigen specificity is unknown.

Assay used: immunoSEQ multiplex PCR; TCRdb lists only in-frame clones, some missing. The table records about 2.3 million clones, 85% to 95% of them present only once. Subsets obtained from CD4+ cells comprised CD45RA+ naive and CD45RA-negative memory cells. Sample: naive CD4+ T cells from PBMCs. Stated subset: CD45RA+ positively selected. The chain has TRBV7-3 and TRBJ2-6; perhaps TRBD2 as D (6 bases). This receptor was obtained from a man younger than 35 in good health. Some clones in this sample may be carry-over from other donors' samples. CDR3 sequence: CASSFGGAGANVLTF. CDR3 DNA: TGTGCCAGCAGCTTCGGGGGTGCTGGGGCCAACGTCCTGACTTTC.